This T cell receptor (beta chain) originates from a study of beta chain features in type 1 diabetes. Overall study findings and caveats: Shortening of TCRB CDR3s, moderate but significant, appeared in all four CD4+ subsets of Type 1 diabetes patients. The study found fewer insertions and more deletions at VDJ junctions in type 1 diabetes patients.

Sequencing targeted expressed TCRB transcripts, as all isolated RNA had been reverse transcribed. Method: immunoSEQ multiplex PCR; TCRdb's copy keeps in-frame clones and lacks some. The profile shows some 350,000 clones, 9.6% of them singletons. Germline CDR1 and CDR2: SGHDT and YYEEEE. Germline trimming cut 4 bases from V and 8 bases from J; bases unmatched to any gene: 7. The CDR3 length is 14 residues. Remarks on this clone: Its specificity is not known.

The rearrangement links TRBV5-6 to TRBJ1-4, with 8 bases fitting TRBD1. The sequencing input was central memory CD4+ T cells from blood. The TCR comes from a young man with type 1 diabetes. The CDR3 loop reads CASSSQGAGEKLFF. DNA of the CDR3: TGTGCCAGCAGCAGCCAGGGGGCTGGGGAAAAACTGTTTTTT.